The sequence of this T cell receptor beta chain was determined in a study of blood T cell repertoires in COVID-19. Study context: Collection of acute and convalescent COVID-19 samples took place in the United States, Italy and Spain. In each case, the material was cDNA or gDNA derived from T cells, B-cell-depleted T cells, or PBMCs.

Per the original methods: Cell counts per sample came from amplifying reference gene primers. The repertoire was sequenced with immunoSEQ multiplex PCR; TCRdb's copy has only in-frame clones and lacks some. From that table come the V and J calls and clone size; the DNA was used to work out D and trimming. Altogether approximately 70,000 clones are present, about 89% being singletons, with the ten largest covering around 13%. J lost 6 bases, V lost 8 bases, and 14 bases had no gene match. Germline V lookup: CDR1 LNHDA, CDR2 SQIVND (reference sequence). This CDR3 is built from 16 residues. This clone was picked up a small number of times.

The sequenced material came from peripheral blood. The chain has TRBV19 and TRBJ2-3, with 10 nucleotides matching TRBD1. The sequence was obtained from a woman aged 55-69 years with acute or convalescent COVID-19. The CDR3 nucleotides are TGTGCCAGTTCTCTTATTGGACAGGGGGAGAAGGATACGCAGTATTTT. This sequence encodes CASSLIGQGEKDTQYF.